Sequencing of this TCR beta chain was carried out in a study of T cells in Graves' hyperthyroidism and ophthalmopathy. Findings and caveats of the study: Ophthalmopathy, which appeared later, was predicted by the model a median around 6 months before onset.

This clonotype came up many times. Antigen: not known. There were TCR beta CDR3 regions amplified from RNA transcripts. HTBI primers were employed in a first-round RT-PCR of the TCR CDR3. From the multiplex PCR reads, TCRdb called clonotypes with MiXCR, one entry per CDR3 protein. Of about 500,000 distinct CDR3 sequences listed, around 14% are singletons. This CDR3 is 15 amino acids long. Germline V gene sequence: CDR1 KGHSH, CDR2 LQKENI. The V segment lost 4 bases and the J segment 1 base; nucleotides outside the gene matches: 5. Hyperthyroidism, newly diagnosed and lasting under 2 months, affected patients aged 18 to 65.

The chain carries TRBV18 and TRBJ1-1; 8 bases map to TRBD1. The sequence derives from a woman under 30 with Graves' hyperthyroidism. Sequencing was carried out using blood. This CDR3 is CASSRTGTGNTEAFF. CDR3 bases: TGTGCCAGCTCACGAACCGGGACAGGGAACACTGAAGCTTTCTTT.